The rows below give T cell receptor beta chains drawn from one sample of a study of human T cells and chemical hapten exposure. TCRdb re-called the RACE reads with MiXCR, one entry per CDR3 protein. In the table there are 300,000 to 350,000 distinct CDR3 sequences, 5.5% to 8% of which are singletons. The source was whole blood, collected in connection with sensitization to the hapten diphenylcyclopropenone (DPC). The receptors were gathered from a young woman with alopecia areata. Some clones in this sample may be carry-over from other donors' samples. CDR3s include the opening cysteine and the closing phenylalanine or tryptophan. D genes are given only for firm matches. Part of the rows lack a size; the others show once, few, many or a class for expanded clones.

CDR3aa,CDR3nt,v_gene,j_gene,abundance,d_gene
CASSELGYEQYF,TGTGCCAGCAGTGAACTTGGATACGAGCAGTACTTC,TRBV6-1,TRBJ2-7,NA,NA
CASSRARDNTGELFF,TGTGCCAGCAGCCGCGCCCGGGATAACACCGGGGAGCTGTTTTTT,TRBV7-3,TRBJ2-2,NA,NA
CASSPDRGDQPQHF,TGCGCCAGCAGCCCCGACAGGGGTGATCAGCCCCAGCATTTT,TRBV5-1,TRBJ1-5,many,TRBD1
CASSVLGGEAFF,TGTGCCAGCAGTGTTCTAGGGGGTGAAGCTTTCTTT,TRBV25-1,TRBJ1-1,NA,NA
CASSLRSALDTQYF,TGCGCCAGCAGCCTACGTTCGGCTCTAGATACGCAGTATTTT,TRBV5-1,TRBJ2-3,many,NA
CASTRSSGNTIYF,TGTGCCAGCACCCGTAGCTCTGGAAACACCATATATTTT,TRBV28,TRBJ1-3,many,NA
CASSPVTGEGTEAFF,TGTGCCAGCAGTCCCGTTACAGGGGAAGGCACTGAAGCTTTCTTT,TRBV12-3/TRBV12-4,TRBJ1-1,few,TRBD1
CASSLGLSQGKNEQFF,TGTGCCAGCAGCTTAGGGTTATCGCAGGGTAAGAATGAGCAGTTCTTC,TRBV7-9,TRBJ2-1,few,NA
CASTPVGALNEQYF,TGTGCCAGCACCCCCGTGGGGGCGCTAAACGAGCAGTACTTC,TRBV7-8,TRBJ2-7,few,NA
CASSSSTGDSGNTIYF,TGTGCCAGCTCATCCTCAACAGGGGACTCTGGAAACACCATATATTTT,TRBV18,TRBJ1-3,NA,TRBD1
CSARSGPRTDTQYF,TGCAGTGCTAGATCCGGGCCACGTACAGATACGCAGTATTTT,TRBV20-1,TRBJ2-3,many,NA
CASSFDSYTQYF,TGCGCCAGCAGCTTCGACAGTTATACGCAGTATTTT,TRBV5-1,TRBJ2-3,many,NA
CASSQQGNDGYTF,TGTGCCAGCAGCCAACAGGGGAACGATGGCTACACCTTC,TRBV5-6,TRBJ1-2,many,TRBD1
CASSLRQSYEQYF,TGTGCCAGCAGTTTACGGCAGTCTTACGAGCAGTACTTC,TRBV27,TRBJ2-7,many,NA
CASSERQGYTEAFF,TGTGCCAGCTCAGAGAGACAGGGGTACACTGAAGCTTTCTTT,TRBV18,TRBJ1-1,NA,TRBD1
CASSPGFTDTQYF,TGTGCCAGCAGCCCCGGCTTCACAGATACGCAGTATTTT,TRBV7-2,TRBJ2-3,many,NA
CASSSRVAGAVDTQYF,TGCGCCAGCAGCTCGCGGGTAGCGGGGGCTGTCGATACGCAGTATTTT,TRBV5-1,TRBJ2-3,NA,TRBD2
CASSTAGDTDQPQHF,TGTGCCAGCTCAACCGCAGGGGATACTGATCAGCCCCAGCATTTT,TRBV18,TRBJ1-5,many,NA
CAISEDRGRTGTEAFF,TGTGCCATCAGTGAGGACAGGGGGAGAACGGGGACTGAAGCTTTCTTT,TRBV10-3,TRBJ1-1,NA,TRBD1
CASRRLGAGEAQHF,TGTGCCAGTAGAAGGCTTGGTGCGGGGGAAGCCCAGCATTTT,TRBV6-5,TRBJ1-5,many,NA
CATSREKYDRALNPQHF,TGTGCCACCAGCAGAGAAAAATACGACCGGGCGCTGAATCCCCAGCATTTT,TRBV15,TRBJ1-5,NA,NA
CASSLQGAQGYTF,TGTGCCAGCAGTCTACAGGGGGCTCAGGGCTACACCTTC,TRBV12-3/TRBV12-4,TRBJ1-2,few,TRBD1
CSAPTGLDGYTF,TGCAGTGCCCCGACAGGTTTAGATGGCTACACCTTC,TRBV20-1,TRBJ1-2,NA,NA
CASSPGGVDYGYTF,TGTGCCAGCAGCCCCGGGGGGGTAGACTATGGCTACACCTTC,TRBV12-3/TRBV12-4,TRBJ1-2,few,NA
CASSFVSGYASTDTQYF,TGCGCCAGCAGCTTCGTAAGCGGGTACGCTAGCACAGATACGCAGTATTTT,TRBV5-1,TRBJ2-3,few,NA
CASSPPGLAGGEQYF,TGTGCCAGCAGCCCCCCGGGACTAGCGGGGGGAGAACAGTACTTC,TRBV7-9,TRBJ2-4,many,TRBD2
CASSSTSGLGDTQYF,TGTGCCAGCAGCAGTACTAGCGGTTTGGGGGATACGCAGTATTTT,TRBV7-9,TRBJ2-3,NA,TRBD2
CASSSIRKWGRDEQFF,TGTGCCAGCAGCTCCATCCGTAAGTGGGGGCGGGATGAGCAGTTCTTC,TRBV13,TRBJ2-1,few,NA